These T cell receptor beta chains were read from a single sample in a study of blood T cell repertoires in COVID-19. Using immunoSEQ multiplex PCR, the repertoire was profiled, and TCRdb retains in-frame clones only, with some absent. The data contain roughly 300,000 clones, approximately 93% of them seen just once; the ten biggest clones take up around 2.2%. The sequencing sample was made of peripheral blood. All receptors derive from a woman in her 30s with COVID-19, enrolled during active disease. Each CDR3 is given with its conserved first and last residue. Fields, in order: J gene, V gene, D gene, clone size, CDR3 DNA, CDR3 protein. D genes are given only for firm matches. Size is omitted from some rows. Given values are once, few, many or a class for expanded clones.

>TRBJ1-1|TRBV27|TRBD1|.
TGTGCCACCTCGGACAGGATATCTGAAGCTTTCTTT
CATSDRISEAFF
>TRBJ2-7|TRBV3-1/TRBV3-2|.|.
TGTGCCAGCAGCCGAGACAGTATCTCCTACGAGCAGTACTTC
CASSRDSISYEQYF
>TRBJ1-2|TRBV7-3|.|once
TGTGCCAGCAGCCCCTTCCCGGGGGGCTCCTATGGCTACACCTTC
CASSPFPGGSYGYTF
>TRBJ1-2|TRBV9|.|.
TGTGCCAGCAGCGTAGGGAACAGCCCTAACTATGGCTACACCTTC
CASSVGNSPNYGYTF
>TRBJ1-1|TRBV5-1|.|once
TGCGCCAGCAGCGTGGATACAGTGAACACTGAAGCTTTCTTT
CASSVDTVNTEAFF
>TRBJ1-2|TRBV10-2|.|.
TGCGCCAGCAGTGAGTCAGGCGGCAGCTATGGCTACACCTTC
CASSESGGSYGYTF
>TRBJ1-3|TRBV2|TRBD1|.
TGTGCCAGCAGTGAAGGGAGTCAGGGGGCGCTGGGAAACACCATATATTTT
CASSEGSQGALGNTIYF
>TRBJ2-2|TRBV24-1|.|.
TGTGCCACCAGTGATCCATCACTAGATTCCGGGGAGCTGTTTTTT
CATSDPSLDSGELFF
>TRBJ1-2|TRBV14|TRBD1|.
TGTGCCAGCAGCCAAGGCTTGGGACAGGGGATTGGCTACACCTTC
CASSQGLGQGIGYTF
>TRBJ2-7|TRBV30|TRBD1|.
TGTGCCTGGAGTGCCCTCGGACAGGGGGATATCGAGCAGTACTTC
CAWSALGQGDIEQYF
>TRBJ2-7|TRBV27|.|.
TGTGCCAGCAGTAAGGAGGTAGGCTTCTACGAGCAGTACTTC
CASSKEVGFYEQYF
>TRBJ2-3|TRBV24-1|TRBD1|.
TGTGCCACCAGTGATGCGACAGGGTCTGCCACAGATACGCAGTATTTT
CATSDATGSATDTQYF
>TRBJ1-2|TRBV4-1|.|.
TGCGCCAGCAGCCAAGATACGGCAGACAGATATGGCTACACCTTC
CASSQDTADRYGYTF
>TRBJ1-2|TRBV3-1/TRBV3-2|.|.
TGTGCCAGCAGCCGTTCGGTTCACCAATTCGGTGGCTACACCTTC
CASSRSVHQFGGYTF
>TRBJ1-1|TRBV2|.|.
TGTGCCAGCAGTCCTCTAGCAAGGAGGAACACTGAAGCTTTCTTT
CASSPLARRNTEAFF
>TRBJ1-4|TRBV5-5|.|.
TGTGCCAGCAGCTTGGGGCGGGCAGCAACTAATGAAAAACTGTTTTTT
CASSLGRAATNEKLFF
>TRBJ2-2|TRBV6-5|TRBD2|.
TGTGCCAGCAGTTCCAGCGGGAGGGCCACCGGGGAGCTGTTTTTT
CASSSSGRATGELFF
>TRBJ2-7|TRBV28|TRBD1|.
TGTGCCAGCAGAGCCTACGTCTCGGGACAGGGTGGCGAGCAGTACTTC
CASRAYVSGQGGEQYF
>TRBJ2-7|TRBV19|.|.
TGTGCCAGTAGTATATCCAGGGCTGGCGAGCAGTACTTC
CASSISRAGEQYF
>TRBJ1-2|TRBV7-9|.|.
TGTGCCAGCAGCTTAGGACAGGCCTTCAACTATGGCTACACCTTC
CASSLGQAFNYGYTF
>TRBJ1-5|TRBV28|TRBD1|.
TGTGCCAGCAGTCTCTGGACAGGTGCTCCTAGCAATCAGCCCCAGCATTTT
CASSLWTGAPSNQPQHF
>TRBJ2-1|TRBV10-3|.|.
TGTGCCATCAGGGACAGTTACAATGAGCAGTTCTTC
CAIRDSYNEQFF
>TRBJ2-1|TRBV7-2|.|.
TGTGCCAGCAGCTTAGTGGCTCAAGCCTACAATGAGCAGTTCTTC
CASSLVAQAYNEQFF
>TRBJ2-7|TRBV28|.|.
TGTGCCAGCAGTTTGGGCGGGGGCAGCTCCTACGAGCAGTACTTC
CASSLGGGSSYEQYF
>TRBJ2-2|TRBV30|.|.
TGTGCCTTCGAGGACACCGGGGAGCTGTTTTTT
CAFEDTGELFF
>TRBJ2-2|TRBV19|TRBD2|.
TGTGCCAGTAGTACAGGACGACTAGCATTGAACACCGGGGAGCTGTTTTTT
CASSTGRLALNTGELFF
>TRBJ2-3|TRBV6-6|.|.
TGTGCCAGCAGTTACTCAGGGGCAGATACGCAGTATTTT
CASSYSGADTQYF
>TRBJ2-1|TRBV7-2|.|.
TGTGCCAGCAGCTCGGCGGGGAGCTCCTACAATGAGCAGTTCTTC
CASSSAGSSYNEQFF
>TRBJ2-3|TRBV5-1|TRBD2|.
TGCGCCAGCAGCTTTGAAGCGGGAGGCACAGATACGCAGTATTTT
CASSFEAGGTDTQYF
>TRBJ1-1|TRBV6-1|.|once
TGTGCCAGCAGTGAAGAGGGAGGCTGGGATTGGGCTTTCTTT
CASSEEGGWDWAFF
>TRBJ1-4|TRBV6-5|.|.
TGTGCCAGCAGTTACCGCCATCCTCCCTCGGGGGAAAAACTGTTTTTT
CASSYRHPPSGEKLFF
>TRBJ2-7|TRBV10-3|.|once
TGTGCCATCAGTGAGTCAACGTATGTAGCGACCGGGGACTACGAGCAGTACTTC
CAISESTYVATGDYEQYF
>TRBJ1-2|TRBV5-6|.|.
TGTGCCAGCAGTCCAGGGGACTATGGCTACACCTTC
CASSPGDYGYTF
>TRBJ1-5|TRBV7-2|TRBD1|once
TGTGCCAGCAGCTTACGACAGGGCATCCAGCCCCAGCATTTT
CASSLRQGIQPQHF
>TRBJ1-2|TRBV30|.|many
TGTGCCTGGAGTGCTCAGGGGAACTATGGCTACACCTTC
CAWSAQGNYGYTF
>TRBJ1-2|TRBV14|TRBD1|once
TGTGCCAGCAGCCAACAGGGGGTCCTCTATGGCTACACCTTC
CASSQQGVLYGYTF
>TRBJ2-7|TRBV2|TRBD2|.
TGTGCCAGCAGTGAGAGTGGGGGGGGAGAGTACGAGCAGTACTTC
CASSESGGGEYEQYF
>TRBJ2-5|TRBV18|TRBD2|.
TGTGCCAGCTCACCGACTAGCGGGAACCAAGAGACCCAGTACTTC
CASSPTSGNQETQYF
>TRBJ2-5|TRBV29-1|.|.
TGCAGCGTAGCCCAGGGAAAAGAGACCCAGTACTTC
CSVAQGKETQYF